Presented here are 25 T cell receptor beta chains from one specimen sequenced in a study of early T cells in non-severe SARS-CoV-2 infection. One entry per CDR3 protein results from TCRdb running MiXCR on the 5' RACE reads. The data hold some 57,000 distinct CDR3 sequences, with roughly 13% observed a single time. The sequencing input was whole blood. These receptors were collected from an adult who was a healthcare worker with PCR-confirmed SARS-CoV-2 infection or an uninfected control (not recorded which).

J is TRBJ2-5 and V is TRBV6-6, with 15 bases that match TRBD2. This CDR3 is 19 amino acids long. Germline V gene sequence: CDR1 MNHNY, CDR2 SVGAGI (reference sequence). V trimming: 6 bases; J trimming: 5 bases; junction bases outside the gene matches: 16. CDR3 nucleotides: TGTGCCAGCAGACAACTTCCTCGGACTAGCGGGAGGGGTGGCGAGACCCAGTACTTC. This gives the protein CASRQLPRTSGRGGETQYF.

This chain connects TRBV7-9 to TRBJ2-7, with 8 bases that match TRBD1. Germline CDR1 reads SEHNR; CDR2 reads FQNEAQ (reference sequence). The J segment lost 2 bases and the V segment lost 5 bases, leaving 8 bases of the junction unmatched. There are 15 residues in the CDR3. This CDR3 is CASSQTGVGAYEQYF. The CDR3 DNA is TGTGCCAGCAGCCAGACAGGGGTAGGAGCCTACGAGCAGTACTTC.

The rearrangement joins TRBV11-3 to TRBJ2-1; D possibly corresponds to TRBD1 (6 bases). The CDR3 sequence is 13 residues long. Deletions cut 4 bases from V and 3 bases from J, with 7 bases between. Germline loops: CDR1 SGHNT, CDR2 YENEEA. This CDR3 reads CASSSDSYNEQFF. Written as DNA, the CDR3 is TGTGCCAGCAGCTCGGACAGCTACAATGAGCAGTTCTTC. The full variable domain, in which reference TRBV11-3 and TRBJ2-1 provide the parts outside the CDR3, is EAGVVQSPRYKIIEKKQPVAFWCNPISGHNTLYWYLQNLGQGPELLIRYENEEAVDDSQLPKDRFSAERLKGVDSTLKIQPAELGDSAVYLCASSSDSYNEQFFGPGTRLTVL.

This clonotype occurred a few times. The gene calls are TRBV19 and TRBJ1-2; TRBD1 matches 11 bases. The ends lost 7 bases at V and 8 bases at J; junction bases unmatched: 15. The CDR3 runs to 16 residues. Germline loops: CDR1 LNHDA, CDR2 SQIVND (reference sequence). The CDR3 nucleotides are TGTGCCAGTATGGACAGGGGGCTTCTTGTTGTGCCCGGCTACACCTTC. This codes for CASMDRGLLVVPGYTF. The full variable domain, rest sourced from reference TRBV19 and TRBJ1-2, is DGGITQSPKYLFRKEGQNVTLSCEQNLNHDAMYWYRQDPGQGLRLIYYSQIVNDFQKGDIAEGYSVSREKKESFPLTVTSAQKNPTAFYLCASMDRGLLVVPGYTFGSGTRLTVV.

This clonotype occurred many times. V is TRBV29-1 and J is TRBJ2-6; unclear D gene. Looked up from germline, CDR1 is SQVTM and CDR2 is ANQGSEA. Trimming took off 3 bases at V and 1 base at J, with 4 bases between the two ends. This CDR3 comprises 13 residues. The CDR3 loop is CSVESSGANVLTF. DNA of the CDR3: TGCAGCGTTGAGAGTTCTGGGGCCAACGTCCTGACTTTC.

This clonotype was counted at least ten times. J is TRBJ1-1 and V is TRBV7-2; no firm D call. V lost 3 bases and J lost 1, with 9 bases in between. Germline lookup yields CDR1 SGHTA and CDR2 FQGNSA. The CDR3 loop spans 14 amino acids. The CDR3 DNA follows: TGTGCCAGCAGCTTCTATCTACAGAACACTGAAGCTTTCTTT. It codes for CASSFYLQNTEAFF.

This clonotype has a count of ten or more. This chain links TRBV6-2 or TRBV6-3 with TRBJ2-1, with D possibly TRBD2 on 6 matching bases. Germline CDR1 is MNHEY and CDR2 is SVGEGT. Trimming took off 6 bases at V and 9 bases at J, with 9 bases between the two ends. The CDR3 covers 11 residues. The CDR3 DNA is TGTGCCAGCAGGACTAGAAGTGAGCAGTTCTTC. Its translation: CASRTRSEQFF.

This clonotype has at least ten counts. The chain couples TRBV7-9 to TRBJ2-1; possibly TRBD1 for D (6 bases). The CDR3 runs to 14 residues. V lost 5 bases, J lost 2 bases, and 10 bases lay in between. CDR1 is SEHNR and CDR2 is FQNEAQ in the germline V gene (reference sequence). The CDR3 loop reads CASSRGGTYNEQFF. CDR3 sequence (DNA): TGTGCCAGCAGCCGAGGGGGAACCTACAATGAGCAGTTCTTC.

V gene TRBV6-1 combines with J gene TRBJ1-6; maybe TRBD1 (6 bases). Trimming shortened V by 6 bases and J by 7 bases, and 16 bases separated the two germline ends. Germline CDR1 and CDR2: MNHNS and SASEGT. This CDR3 contains 15 residues. As DNA, the CDR3 is TGTGCCAGCAGAGCCGGGACATGGTGGAATTCACCCCTCCACTTT. Encoded protein: CASRAGTWWNSPLHF.

There are a few counts of this clonotype. V usage is TRBV7-2 and J usage is TRBJ2-1; D unclear. V lost 4 bases to trimming and J lost 10 bases, with 11 bases between them. The CDR3 covers 12 residues. CDR1 SGHTA and CDR2 FQGNSA come from the germline V gene. The CDR3 sequence is CASSSYMGEQFF. The DNA of the CDR3 is TGTGCCAGCAGCTCATATATGGGGGAGCAGTTCTTC.

This clonotype has just a few counts. The rearrangement links TRBV7-2 to TRBJ2-7; 7 bases are shared with TRBD2. V lost 3 bases, J lost 6 bases, and 5 bases stayed unmatched. Germline lookup yields CDR1 SGHTA and CDR2 FQGNSA. CDR3 length equals 13 residues. CDR3 coding DNA: TGTGCCAGCAGCTTTAAGGGAGGGAGCGAGCAGTACTTC. Protein product: CASSFKGGSEQYF.

This clonotype was detected ten times or more. The CDR3: CASSVGIVRTGGTGELFF. Here the CDR3 DNA reads TGTGCCAGCAGCGTAGGGATAGTCCGGACCGGGGGCACCGGGGAGCTGTTTTTT. The V and J genes are TRBV9 and TRBJ2-2; perhaps TRBD2 as D (6 bases). The length of the CDR3 is 18 residues. Germline V gene data show CDR1 as SGDLS and CDR2 as YYNGEE. V shed 0 bases and J shed 4 bases, with 19 bases lying between them.

This clonotype came up many times. This rearrangement joins TRBV5-6 to TRBJ2-2; D is uncertain. Per germline, CDR1 SGHDT and CDR2 YYEEEE. V was cut by 4 bases and J by 5 bases, with 3 bases left in between. This CDR3 has 11 residues. CDR3 residues: CASSTTGELFF. The CDR3 bases are TGTGCCAGCAGCACAACCGGGGAGCTGTTTTTT. Looking up the rest from reference TRBV5-6 and TRBJ2-2 gives the full variable domain: DAGVTQSPTHLIKTRGQQVTLRCSPKSGHDTVSWYQQALGQGPQFIFQYYEEEERQRGNFPDRFSGHQFPNYSSELNVNALLLGDSALYLCASSTTGELFFGEGSRLTVL.

This clonotype appeared a few times. V usage is TRBV7-8 and J usage is TRBJ2-1, with TRBD2 identical over 8 bases. With V trimmed by 4 bases and J by 6 bases, 11 bases remained unmatched. Germline CDR1 is SGHVS and CDR2 is FQNEAQ. The CDR3 consists of 16 residues. CDR3 DNA: TGTGCCAGCAGCTCCCGGGGTAGCGGGGTATTCAATGAGCAGTTCTTC. It translates to CASSSRGSGVFNEQFF.

The chain carries TRBV10-2 and TRBJ1-2; 8 positions agree with TRBD1. Germline V gives CDR1 WSHSY, CDR2 SAAADI. V dropped 7 bases and J dropped 8; count of bases not matched to a gene: 12. CDR3 size: 14 residues. The CDR3 DNA follows: TGCGCCAGCACCGGCTTATCAGGGGGCCTAGGCTACACCTTC. Translated: CASTGLSGGLGYTF.

This clonotype was recorded many times. The gene calls are TRBV2 and TRBJ1-3; D uncertain. The CDR3 extends over 12 amino acids. Trimming removed 4 bases at V and 2 bases at J, with 3 bases between. Germline-derived CDR1 and CDR2 are SNHLY and FYNNEI. The CDR3 is CASSAAGNTIYF. The CDR3 DNA sequence: TGTGCCAGCAGTGCGGCTGGAAACACCATATATTTT.

In its sample, this clonotype was seen a few times. CDR3 protein: CASSLGPNLHPVGFF. Written as DNA, the CDR3 is TGCGCCAGCAGCTTGGGTCCAAATCTACACCCCGTGGGGTTCTTC. The V call is TRBV5-1, the J call TRBJ2-1; the D is unclear. V was clipped by 0 bases and J by 15 bases, with 22 bases between them. The CDR3 runs to 15 residues. The germline V gene encodes CDR1 SGHRS and CDR2 YFSETQ.

This clonotype appeared a few times. The chain has TRBV28 and TRBJ2-5, with a possible D match to TRBD2 (6 bases). Trimming stripped 0 bases from V and 2 bases from J, with 10 bases between. Germline values: CDR1 MDHEN, CDR2 SYDVKM. The CDR3 extends over 15 amino acids. CDR3 in DNA: TGTGCCAGCAGTTTATGGGGGCGGGGTCAAGAGACCCAGTACTTC. This gives the protein CASSLWGRGQETQYF.

This clonotype was recorded at least ten times. The genes are TRBV21-1 and TRBJ2-1; whether TRBD1, the table's D call, matches the DNA was not checked. TRBV21-1 is designated a pseudogene. This CDR3 contains 18 residues. CDR3 bases: TGTGCCAGCAGCAAAAGAGACCAACCGGAGGGGGCAGGGAGGGAGCAGTTCTTC. It specifies CASSKRDQPEGAGREQFF.

This clonotype was seen many times. This chain joins TRBV18 and TRBJ1-2; 7 bases are shared with TRBD1. The CDR3 consists of 15 residues. J was trimmed by 4 bases and V by 3 bases; bases with no gene match: 8. From germline, CDR1 is KGHSH and CDR2 LQKENI. The DNA of the CDR3 is TGTGCCAGCTCACCCCCTGACAGGGCCCTCTATGGCTACACCTTC. The encoded protein is CASSPPDRALYGYTF.

This clonotype was seen at least ten times. The chain recombines TRBV7-9 with TRBJ2-3, with D possibly TRBD1 on 6 matching bases. Trimming cost V 5 bases and J 0 bases, with 12 bases left between them. CDR1 and CDR2 from the germline V gene are SEHNR and FQNEAQ (reference sequence). The CDR3 contains 15 residues. The CDR3 coding sequence is TGTGCCAGCAGCCCCAGGGGTTCAAGCACAGATACGCAGTATTTT. Protein sequence: CASSPRGSSTDTQYF. Full variable domain (rest looked up from reference TRBV7-9 and TRBJ2-3): DTGVSQNPRHKITKRGQNVTFRCDPISEHNRLYWYRQTLGQGPEFLTYFQNEAQLEKSRLLSDRFSAERPKGSFSTLEIQRTEQGDSAMYLCASSPRGSSTDTQYFGPGTRLTVL.

This clonotype was recorded at least ten times. The rearrangement links TRBV29-1 to TRBJ2-1, with TRBD2 matching over 7 bases. The CDR3 has 13 residues. V was pared by 4 bases and J by 6 bases, with 6 bases of the junction left unmatched. Germline V gene lookup returns CDR1 SQVTM and CDR2 ANQGSEA. The CDR3, as DNA: TGCAGCGTTGCAGCGGGATCAGGCAATGAGCAGTTCTTC. Its translation is CSVAAGSGNEQFF.

The chain recombines TRBV9 with TRBJ2-7; 8 positions agree with TRBD2. The germline gives CDR1 SGDLS, CDR2 YYNGEE. This CDR3 has 14 residues. Trimming at V came to 5 bases and at J to 0 bases, leaving 4 bases not matched to a gene. CDR3 protein: CASSNSGDSYEQYF. The CDR3 nucleotides are TGTGCCAGCAGTAATAGCGGGGACTCCTACGAGCAGTACTTC. The entire variable domain, with the rest obtained from reference TRBV9 and TRBJ2-7, is as follows: DSGVTQTPKHLITATGQRVTLRCSPRSGDLSVYWYQQSLDQGLQFLIQYYNGEERAKGNILERFSAQQFPDLHSELNLSSLELGDSALYFCASSNSGDSYEQYFGPGTRLTVT.

The chain is built from TRBV12-3 or TRBV12-4 and TRBJ2-3; D tentatively reads TRBD1 or TRBD2 (5 bases each). The CDR3 length is 13 residues. Trimming shortened V by 5 bases and J by 6 bases, and 12 bases separated the two germline ends. CDR3: CASSRDRGDTQYF. The CDR3 DNA is TGTGCCAGCAGTCGGGACCGCGGGGATACGCAGTATTTT.

This clonotype was observed at least ten times. The chain has TRBV12-3 or TRBV12-4 and TRBJ2-1, with no clear D. The CDR3 sequence is 13 residues long. V was cut by 6 bases and J by 3 bases, with 9 bases left in between. In DNA, the CDR3 is TGTGCCAGCAGGGACCAAAACTACAATGAGCAGTTCTTC. It translates to CASRDQNYNEQFF.